What follows are 31 T cell receptor beta chains derived from one specimen sequenced in a study of T cells in Graves' hyperthyroidism and ophthalmopathy. It was RNA transcripts that yielded the amplified TCR beta CDR3 regions. First-round RT-PCR targeting the TCR CDR3 was performed with the HTBI primer set. TCRdb ran MiXCR on the multiplex PCR reads and lists one entry per CDR3 protein. This table holds 480,000 or so distinct CDR3 sequences, 40% to 50% found once. Sequences were obtained from peripheral blood or thyroid tissue (not recorded which). These receptors all stem from an adult woman with Graves' disease, either hyperthyroidism or ophthalmopathy (not recorded which).

Of note for this clonotype: A junction end diverges from the germline sequence, so it may reflect a read error. The chain uses TRBV6-1 and TRBJ1-2; 9 nucleotides align to TRBD1. Germline CDR1 MNHNS, CDR2 SASEGT. The CDR3 extends over 14 amino acids. The CDR3 is CASSRAGQGTGFTF. In nucleotides, the CDR3 is TGTGCCAGCAGTCGAGCGGGACAGGGTACCGGCTTCACCTTC.

This clonotype was observed at least ten times. The V call is TRBV7-3, the J call TRBJ2-7; 11 nucleotides align to TRBD2. With V trimmed by 2 bases and J by 9 bases, 3 bases remained unmatched. The germline gives CDR1 SGHTA, CDR2 FQGTGA. The CDR3 has 13 residues. The CDR3 sequence is CASSLLAGGVQYF. In DNA form, the CDR3 reads TGTGCCAGCAGCTTACTAGCGGGAGGAGTGCAGTACTTC.

This clonotype was found once. The chain has TRBV12-3 or TRBV12-4 and TRBJ2-2; D assignment may be TRBD1 or TRBD2 (5 bases each). The CDR3 runs to 14 residues. The V gene lost 5 bases and the J gene lost 1 base, with 8 bases spanning the gap. CDR3 DNA sequence: TGTGCCAGCAGTCGGGGCCTGAACACCGGGGAGCTGTTTTTT. Translating it yields CASSRGLNTGELFF.

The chain recombines TRBV29-1 with TRBJ1-5, with D maybe TRBD1 (5 bases). The V and J ends lost 8 bases and 4 bases respectively, with 15 bases between them. There are 13 residues in the CDR3. Germline CDR1 SQVTM, CDR2 ANQGSEA. This CDR3 is CSPSWGGNQPQHF. CDR3 coding DNA: TGCAGCCCAAGTTGGGGGGGAAATCAGCCCCAGCATTTT.

This chain joins TRBV2 and TRBJ2-2; D is unclear. Germline lookup yields CDR1 SNHLY and CDR2 FYNNEI. The CDR3 spans 12 residues. The V end was cut by 8 bases, the J end by 3 bases, with 7 bases between. CDR3 loop: CASVVDTGELFF. The CDR3 bases are TGTGCCAGCGTAGTTGACACCGGGGAGCTGTTTTTT.

CDR3 coding DNA: TGTGCCAGCAGCCAAGATCCGGCGCGCTCCTACGAGCAGTACTTC. Residues: CASSQDPARSYEQYF. This rearrangement joins TRBV7-8 to TRBJ2-7; D ambiguous. Germline V gene data show CDR1 as SGHVS and CDR2 as FQNEAQ. With 5 bases removed from V and 0 bases from J, the gap between germline ends came to 14 bases. The CDR3 length is 15 residues.

The chain links TRBV7-9 to TRBJ1-2, with D possibly matching TRBD1 (5 bases). Germline V CDR1 and CDR2: SEHNR, FQNEAQ (reference sequence). This CDR3 comprises 16 residues. Trimming took off 5 bases at V and 4 bases at J, with 20 bases between the two ends. The CDR3 DNA reads TGTGCCAGCAGCCAAGGGGAGCCTGGGCTCAGCTATGGCTACACCTTC. As protein: CASSQGEPGLSYGYTF.

This clonotype was counted once. The CDR3 is CASSIVGANYGYTF. CDR3 sequence (DNA): TGTGCCAGTAGTATTGTAGGGGCTAACTATGGCTACACCTTC. V usage is TRBV19 and J usage is TRBJ1-2, with D possibly matching TRBD1 (5 bases). CDR1 LNHDA and CDR2 SQIVND come from the germline V gene (reference sequence). This CDR3 spans 14 amino acids. V was pared by 3 bases and J by 0 bases, with 8 bases between. The whole variable domain, filled in from reference TRBV19 and TRBJ1-2, reads DGGITQSPKYLFRKEGQNVTLSCEQNLNHDAMYWYRQDPGQGLRLIYYSQIVNDFQKGDIAEGYSVSREKKESFPLTVTSAQKNPTAFYLCASSIVGANYGYTFGSGTRLTVV.

This clonotype was seen many times. DNA for the CDR3: TGCGCCAGCAGCTTTGGACAGACGTTCTCTGGAAACACCATATATTTT. Translating gives CASSFGQTFSGNTIYF. The genes are TRBV5-1 and TRBJ1-3; D might be TRBD1 (6 bases). The V and J ends lost 2 bases and 0 bases respectively, with 12 bases between them. The CDR3 is 16 residues long. The germline gives CDR1 SGHRS, CDR2 YFSETQ.

Of note for this clonotype: At one boundary the junction diverges from the germline segment, which might be a read error. This chain connects TRBV28 to TRBJ1-1; 7 bases map to TRBD1. CDR3 length: 14 amino acids. Per the germline V gene, CDR1 is MDHEN and CDR2 is SYDVKM. CDR3 loop: CANSFDRENTEAFF. The DNA for the CDR3 is TGTGCCAACAGTTTCGACAGGGAGAACACTGAAGCTTTCTTT.

The chain uses TRBV7-2 and TRBJ1-1, with D perhaps matching TRBD1 (5 bases). V lost 5 bases to trimming and J lost 3 bases, with 10 bases between them. This CDR3 has 13 amino acids. From germline, CDR1 is SGHTA and CDR2 FQGNSA. The CDR3 loop reads CASSAGQDTEAFF. CDR3 DNA: TGTGCCAGCAGCGCGGGGCAAGACACTGAAGCTTTCTTT.

The V gene is TRBV2, the J gene TRBJ1-5; 12 bases are shared with TRBD1. Per germline, CDR1 SNHLY and CDR2 FYNNEI. This CDR3 is built from 16 residues. The CDR3 sequence is CARAGTGGLGNQPQHF. CDR3 nucleotide sequence: TGTGCTAGGGCCGGGACAGGGGGCTTGGGCAATCAGCCCCAGCATTTT.

At least ten counts were recorded for this clonotype. Here the CDR3 reads CASSEATGGPQPQHF. The CDR3 nucleotides read TGTGCCAGCAGTGAAGCGACAGGGGGGCCCCAGCCCCAGCATTTT. The chain links TRBV6-1 to TRBJ1-5, with 9 nucleotides matching TRBD1. The V and J ends lost 0 bases and 7 bases, in that order; junction bases with no gene match: 4. This CDR3 has 15 amino acids. The V gene's germline CDR1 is MNHNS and CDR2 SASEGT.

The V call is TRBV11-2, the J call TRBJ1-4; a possible D gene is TRBD1 (5 bases). CDR1 SGHAT and CDR2 FQNNGV come from the germline V gene. The CDR3 sequence is 17 residues long. The V and J ends lost 5 bases and 7 bases respectively, with 23 bases between them. CDR3 sequence (DNA): TGTGCCAGCAGCCTTACACCTAGAGGGGTCCAGAGTGAAAAACTGTTTTTT. Amino acids: CASSLTPRGVQSEKLFF.

V and J are TRBV13 and TRBJ1-2; 10 bases agree with TRBD1. The CDR3 contains 19 residues. The V and J ends lost 3 bases and 2 bases, in that order; junction bases with no gene match: 15. The germline V gene has CDR1 PRHDT and CDR2 FYEKMQ (reference sequence). CDR3: CASSFSTGGGGRLNYGYTF. The CDR3 coding sequence is TGTGCCAGCAGCTTCTCGACAGGGGGCGGGGGCCGCCTCAACTATGGCTACACCTTC.

About this clonotype itself: Just one base apart from a much larger clone, this may be a read error. The chain employs TRBV4-1 and TRBJ1-2; 7 bases align to TRBD1. CDR3 length: 17 residues. Germline CDR1 MGHRA, CDR2 YSYEKL. J lost 2 bases, V lost 2 bases, and 11 bases had no gene match. The CDR3 DNA reads TGCGCCAGCAGCCAAAGCTTTCGGGCAGGGGGGAACTATGGCTACACCTTC. It encodes CASSQSFRAGGNYGYTF.

The rearrangement links TRBV4-1 to TRBJ2-5; TRBD2 aligns across 7 bases. CDR3 length equals 15 residues. V lost 4 bases to trimming and J lost 4 bases; unmatched junction nucleotides: 9. Germline-derived CDR1 and CDR2 are MGHRA and YSYEKL. CDR3 nucleotides: TGCGCCAGCAGCCGCGGGAGTACGGTTGCAGAGACCCAGTACTTC. Protein: CASSRGSTVAETQYF.

The V call is TRBV7-2, the J call TRBJ2-7, with TRBD2 matching 8 bases. The CDR3 has 15 residues. Looked up from germline, CDR1 is SGHTA and CDR2 is FQGNSA. J gave up 3 bases and V 6 bases, and 10 bases lay outside the gene matches. CDR3 sequence: CASRTGPSGLYEQYF. CDR3 in DNA: TGTGCCAGCAGGACAGGACCTAGCGGGCTCTACGAGCAGTACTTC.

The chain joins TRBV7-8 to TRBJ2-1; D call uncertain. The CDR3 is 12 residues long. In germline, CDR1 is SGHVS, CDR2 FQNEAQ. The V end was cut by 6 bases, the J end by 8 bases, with 11 bases between. The CDR3 here is CASREMVDEQFF. In nucleotides, the CDR3 is TGTGCCAGCAGGGAGATGGTCGATGAGCAGTTCTTC.

The chain recombines TRBV11-2 with TRBJ2-7; D ambiguous. The germline V gene has CDR1 SGHAT and CDR2 FQNNGV. CDR3 length: 14 amino acids. Trimming left V 5 bases short and J 0 bases short, with 11 bases between. DNA of the CDR3: TGTGCCAGCAGCGGCAGTTGGGGCTCCTACGAGCAGTACTTC. Amino acids: CASSGSWGSYEQYF.

This clonotype appeared a few times. The chain carries TRBV20-1 and TRBJ2-5, with a tentative D call TRBD2 (5 bases). CDR3 length equals 13 residues. Trimming shortened V by 6 bases and J by 2 bases, and 13 bases separated the two germline ends. In germline, CDR1 is DFQATT, CDR2 SNEGSKA (reference sequence). The CDR3, as DNA: TGCAGTGCACTGCCGAGACTACAAGAGACCCAGTACTTC. It yields the protein CSALPRLQETQYF.

V gene TRBV20-1 combines with J gene TRBJ1-2; a weak D match, TRBD1 (6 bases). Germline-derived CDR1 and CDR2 are DFQATT and SNEGSKA (reference sequence). The length of the CDR3 is 13 residues. V lost 3 bases and J 6 bases, leaving 14 bases between the germline ends. The CDR3 spells CSASYREGHGYTF. The CDR3 nucleotides are TGCAGTGCTAGTTACAGGGAGGGTCATGGCTACACCTTC.

The V gene is TRBV7-2, the J gene TRBJ2-5, with D unclear. CDR3 length: 14 amino acids. The V and J ends lost 2 bases and 0 bases respectively, with 7 bases between them. CDR1 is SGHTA, CDR2 FQGNSA, per germline. CDR3 in DNA: TGTGCCAGCAGCTTATGGTGGGACCAAGAGACCCAGTACTTC. Protein sequence: CASSLWWDQETQYF.

V gene TRBV24-1 combines with J gene TRBJ2-2, with 10 bases that match TRBD2. The CDR3 is made up of 17 amino acids. The junction had 8 bases not matched to a gene; V was cut back by 1 base and J by 7 bases. Germline assignment: CDR1 KGHDR and CDR2 SFDVKD. For the CDR3, the DNA is TGTGCCACCAGTGATTTAGGAGCGGGAGGGCCTGGCGGGGAGCTGTTTTTT. This sequence encodes CATSDLGAGGPGGELFF.

This clonotype was seen a few times. The chain recombines TRBV4-2 with TRBJ2-6; unclear D gene. V dropped 0 bases and J dropped 0 bases, with 6 bases sitting between them. This CDR3 has 16 amino acids. Germline CDR1 LGHNA, CDR2 YNFKEQ. The CDR3: CASSQDWNSGANVLTF. The DNA of the CDR3 is TGTGCCAGCAGCCAAGATTGGAACTCTGGGGCCAACGTCCTGACTTTC.

V is TRBV7-2 and J is TRBJ2-7, with D unclear. Deletions cut 4 bases from V and 7 bases from J, with 11 bases between. The CDR3 contains 12 residues. From germline, CDR1 is SGHTA and CDR2 FQGNSA. The CDR3 DNA sequence: TGTGCCAGCAGCTCTGTCCTGGGGGAGCAGTACTTC. Protein: CASSSVLGEQYF.

This clonotype has ten or more counts. The rearrangement uses TRBV2 and TRBJ2-5, with TRBD2 identical over 7 bases. This CDR3 has 15 residues. The J segment lost 2 bases and the V segment lost 6 bases, leaving 9 bases of the junction unmatched. Looked up from germline, CDR1 is SNHLY and CDR2 is FYNNEI. For the CDR3, the DNA is TGTGCCAGCAGCGGCGGGGGACTGGTACAAGAGACCCAGTACTTC. It translates to CASSGGGLVQETQYF.

This clonotype has a count of ten or more. J is TRBJ2-7 and V is TRBV7-2; 12 nucleotides align to TRBD2. The V gene's germline CDR1 is SGHTA and CDR2 FQGNSA. J lost 2 bases, V lost 0 bases, and 5 bases had no gene match. The CDR3 length is 17 residues. The CDR3 DNA follows: TGTGCCAGCAGCTTAGCCGAGGGACTAGCGGGCGCCTACGAGCAGTACTTC. Its protein product is CASSLAEGLAGAYEQYF. The full variable domain, in which reference TRBV7-2 and TRBJ2-7 provide the parts outside the CDR3, is GAGVSQSPSNKVTEKGKDVELRCDPISGHTALYWYRQSLGQGLEFLIYFQGNSAPDKSGLPSDRFSAERTGGSVSTLTIQRTQQEDSAVYLCASSLAEGLAGAYEQYFGPGTRLTVT.

The chain joins TRBV10-1 to TRBJ2-7, with 12 nucleotides matching TRBD2. The V segment lost 4 bases and the J segment 7 bases; nucleotides outside the gene matches: 11. The germline V gene has CDR1 WNHNN and CDR2 SYGVQD (reference sequence). This CDR3 is 16 amino acids long. The CDR3, as DNA: TGCGCCAGCAGTGCTACTACCGGACTAGCGGGAATTGAGCAGTACTTC. The encoded protein is CASSATTGLAGIEQYF.

V gene TRBV7-2 combines with J gene TRBJ1-1, with TRBD1 as a possible D gene (5 bases). The CDR3 runs to 14 residues. Germline-derived CDR1 and CDR2 are SGHTA and FQGNSA. V was shortened by 8 bases and J by 5 bases, with 18 bases between the two germline ends. The CDR3 region has the DNA TGTGCCAGCGGCCGCGGGCAGGGAAGTACTGAAGCTTTCTTT. Translation: CASGRGQGSTEAFF.

This clonotype was found many times. One end of the junction fails to match germline, which may point to a read error. This rearrangement joins TRBV2 to TRBJ2-7; no firm D call. The germline gives CDR1 SNHLY, CDR2 FYNNEI. This CDR3 has 13 residues. The CDR3, as DNA: TGTGCCAACAGTGAAGCGCTTACGGCGGAGCAGTACTTC. It codes for CANSEALTAEQYF.